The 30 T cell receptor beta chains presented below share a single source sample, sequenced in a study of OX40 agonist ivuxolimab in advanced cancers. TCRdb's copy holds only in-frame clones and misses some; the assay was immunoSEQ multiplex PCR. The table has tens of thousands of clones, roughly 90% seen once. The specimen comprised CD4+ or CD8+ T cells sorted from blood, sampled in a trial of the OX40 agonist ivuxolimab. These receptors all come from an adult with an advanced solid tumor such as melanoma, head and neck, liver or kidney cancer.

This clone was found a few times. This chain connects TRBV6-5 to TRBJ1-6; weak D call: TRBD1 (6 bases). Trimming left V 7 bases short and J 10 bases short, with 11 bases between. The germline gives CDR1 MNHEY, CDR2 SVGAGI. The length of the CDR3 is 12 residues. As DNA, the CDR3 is TGTGCCAGCACCACTAGGGGGTCACCCCTCCACTTT. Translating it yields CASTTRGSPLHF.

For the CDR3, the DNA is TGTGCCAGCAGCAGGACAGGGCGCTACGAGCAGTACTTC. Protein sequence: CASSRTGRYEQYF. The rearrangement links TRBV14 to TRBJ2-7; 8 bases line up with TRBD1. This CDR3 has 13 residues. The V segment lost 5 bases and the J segment 3 bases; nucleotides outside the gene matches: 3. Germline assignment: CDR1 SGHDN and CDR2 FVKESK.

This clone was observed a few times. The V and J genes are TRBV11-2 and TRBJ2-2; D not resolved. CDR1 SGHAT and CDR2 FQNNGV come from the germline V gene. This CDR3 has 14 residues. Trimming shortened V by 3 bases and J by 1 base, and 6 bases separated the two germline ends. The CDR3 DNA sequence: TGTGCCAGCAGCTTTAACAGGAACACCGGGGAGCTGTTTTTT. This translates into CASSFNRNTGELFF.

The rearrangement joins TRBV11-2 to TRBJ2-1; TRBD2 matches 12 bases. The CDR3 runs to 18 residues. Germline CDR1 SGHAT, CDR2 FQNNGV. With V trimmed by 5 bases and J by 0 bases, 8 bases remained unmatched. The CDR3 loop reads CASSPQLAGGPSYNEQFF. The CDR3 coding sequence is TGTGCCAGCAGCCCCCAGCTAGCGGGGGGGCCCTCCTACAATGAGCAGTTCTTC.

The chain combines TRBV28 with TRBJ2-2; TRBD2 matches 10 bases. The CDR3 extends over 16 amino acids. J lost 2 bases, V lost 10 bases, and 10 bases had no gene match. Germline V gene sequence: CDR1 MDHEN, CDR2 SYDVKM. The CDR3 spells CANGLSGRGNTGELFF. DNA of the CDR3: TGTGCCAACGGACTAAGCGGGAGGGGAAACACCGGGGAGCTGTTTTTT.

CDR3 loop: CASSPGLAGNNEQFF. As DNA, the CDR3 is TGTGCCAGCAGCCCGGGACTAGCGGGAAACAATGAGCAGTTCTTC. The V and J genes are TRBV28 and TRBJ2-1; 13 nucleotides line up with TRBD2. V trimming: 6 bases; J trimming: 5 bases; junction bases outside the gene matches: 4. This CDR3 has 15 amino acids. The germline gives CDR1 MDHEN, CDR2 SYDVKM.

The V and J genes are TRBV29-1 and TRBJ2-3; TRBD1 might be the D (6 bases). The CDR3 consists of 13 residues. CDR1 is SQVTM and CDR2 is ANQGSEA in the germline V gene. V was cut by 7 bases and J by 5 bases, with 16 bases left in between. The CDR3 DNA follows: TGCAGCGCTGGACAGTCGGTGATAGATACGCAGTATTTT. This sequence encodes CSAGQSVIDTQYF.

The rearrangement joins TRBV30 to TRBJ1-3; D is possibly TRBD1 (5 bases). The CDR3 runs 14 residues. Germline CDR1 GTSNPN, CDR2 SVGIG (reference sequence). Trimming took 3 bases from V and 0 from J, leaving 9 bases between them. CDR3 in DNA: TGTGCCTGGAGCAGGGACTTCTCTGGAAACACCATATATTTT. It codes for CAWSRDFSGNTIYF.

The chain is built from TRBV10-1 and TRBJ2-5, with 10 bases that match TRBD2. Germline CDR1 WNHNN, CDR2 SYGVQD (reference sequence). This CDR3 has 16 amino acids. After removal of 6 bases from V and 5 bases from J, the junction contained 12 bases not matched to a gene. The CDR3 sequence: CASSQGASGSGETQYF. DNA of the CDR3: TGCGCCAGCAGCCAGGGGGCTAGCGGGAGTGGGGAGACCCAGTACTTC.

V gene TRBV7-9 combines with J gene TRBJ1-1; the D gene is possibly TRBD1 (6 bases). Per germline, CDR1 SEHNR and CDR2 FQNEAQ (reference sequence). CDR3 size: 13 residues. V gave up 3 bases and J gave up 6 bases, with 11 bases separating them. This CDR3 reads CASSFSGTPEAFF. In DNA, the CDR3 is TGTGCCAGCAGCTTCTCCGGGACACCTGAAGCTTTCTTT. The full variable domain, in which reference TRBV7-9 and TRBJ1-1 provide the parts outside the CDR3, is DTGVSQNPRHKITKRGQNVTFRCDPISEHNRLYWYRQTLGQGPEFLTYFQNEAQLEKSRLLSDRFSAERPKGSFSTLEIQRTEQGDSAMYLCASSFSGTPEAFFGQGTRLTVV.

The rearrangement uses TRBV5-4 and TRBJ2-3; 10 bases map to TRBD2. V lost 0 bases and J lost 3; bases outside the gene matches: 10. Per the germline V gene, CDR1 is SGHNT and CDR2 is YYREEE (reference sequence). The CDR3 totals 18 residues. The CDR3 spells CASSLAGRAGGPTDTQYF. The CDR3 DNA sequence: TGTGCCAGCAGCTTGGCGGGGAGAGCGGGAGGGCCGACAGATACGCAGTATTTT.

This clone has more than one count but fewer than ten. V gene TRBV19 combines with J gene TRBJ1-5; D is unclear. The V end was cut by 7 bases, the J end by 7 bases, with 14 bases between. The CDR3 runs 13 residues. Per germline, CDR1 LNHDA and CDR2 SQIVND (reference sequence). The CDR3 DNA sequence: TGTGCCAGTACCCCGGGCCCCAGGCAGCCCCAGCATTTT. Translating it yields CASTPGPRQPQHF.

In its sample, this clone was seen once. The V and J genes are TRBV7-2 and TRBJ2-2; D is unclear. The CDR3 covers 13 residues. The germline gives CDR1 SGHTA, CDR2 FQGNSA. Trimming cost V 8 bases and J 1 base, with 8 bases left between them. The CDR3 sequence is CASAARNTGELFF. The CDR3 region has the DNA TGTGCCAGCGCAGCTAGGAACACCGGGGAGCTGTTTTTT.

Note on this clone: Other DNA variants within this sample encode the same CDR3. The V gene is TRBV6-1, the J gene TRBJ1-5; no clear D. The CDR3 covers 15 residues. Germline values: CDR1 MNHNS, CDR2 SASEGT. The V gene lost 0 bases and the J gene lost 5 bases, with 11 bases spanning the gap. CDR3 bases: TGTGCCAGCAGTGAAGCGGGTGGCCTTGATCAGCCCCAGCATTTT. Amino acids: CASSEAGGLDQPQHF.

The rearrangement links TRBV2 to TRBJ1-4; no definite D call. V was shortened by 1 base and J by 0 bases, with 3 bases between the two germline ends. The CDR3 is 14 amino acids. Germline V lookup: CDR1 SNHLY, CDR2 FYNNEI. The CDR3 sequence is CASSEVTTNEKLFF. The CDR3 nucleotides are TGTGCCAGCAGTGAAGTGACAACTAATGAAAAACTGTTTTTT.

Here the CDR3 DNA reads TGCAGCGTTGCCGGGACAGCAGAATATGGCTACACCTTC. Protein: CSVAGTAEYGYTF. The chain couples TRBV29-1 to TRBJ1-2; 7 nucleotides align to TRBD1. The CDR3 covers 13 residues. V was pared by 4 bases and J by 5 bases, with 7 bases of the junction left unmatched. Germline assignment: CDR1 SQVTM and CDR2 ANQGSEA.

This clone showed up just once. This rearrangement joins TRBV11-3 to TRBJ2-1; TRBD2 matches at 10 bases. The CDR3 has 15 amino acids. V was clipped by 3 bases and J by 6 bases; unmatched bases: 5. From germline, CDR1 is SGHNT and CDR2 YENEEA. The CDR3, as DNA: TGTGCCAGCAGCTTCGGGGTAGCGGGAGGCAATGAGCAGTTCTTC. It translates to CASSFGVAGGNEQFF.

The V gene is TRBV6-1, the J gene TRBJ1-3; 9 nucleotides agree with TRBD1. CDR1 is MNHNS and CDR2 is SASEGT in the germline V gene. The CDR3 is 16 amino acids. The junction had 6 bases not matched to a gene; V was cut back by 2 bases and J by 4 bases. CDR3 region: CASSERGTGSGNTIYF. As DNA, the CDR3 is TGTGCCAGCAGTGAAAGAGGGACAGGGTCCGGAAACACCATATATTTT.

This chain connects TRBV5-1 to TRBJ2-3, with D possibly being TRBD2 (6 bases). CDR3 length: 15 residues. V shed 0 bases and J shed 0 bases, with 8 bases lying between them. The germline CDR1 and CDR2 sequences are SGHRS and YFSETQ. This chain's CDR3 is CASSLDSGSTDTQYF. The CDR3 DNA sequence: TGCGCCAGCAGCTTGGATAGCGGAAGCACAGATACGCAGTATTTT.

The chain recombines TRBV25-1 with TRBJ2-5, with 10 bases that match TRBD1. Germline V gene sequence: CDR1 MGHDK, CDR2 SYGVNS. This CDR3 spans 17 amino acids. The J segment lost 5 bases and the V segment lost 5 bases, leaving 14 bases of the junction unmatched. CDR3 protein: CASSLLTGGAPEETQYF. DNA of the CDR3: TGTGCCAGCAGTCTCCTGACAGGGGGCGCCCCTGAGGAGACCCAGTACTTC.

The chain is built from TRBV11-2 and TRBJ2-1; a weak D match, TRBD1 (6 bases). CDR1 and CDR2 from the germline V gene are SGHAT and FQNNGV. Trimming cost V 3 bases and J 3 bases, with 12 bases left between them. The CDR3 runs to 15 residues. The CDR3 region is CASSFRQAIYNEQFF. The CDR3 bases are TGTGCCAGCAGCTTTCGACAGGCAATCTACAATGAGCAGTTCTTC. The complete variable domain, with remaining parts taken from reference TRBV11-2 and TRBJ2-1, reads EAGVAQSPRYKIIEKRQSVAFWCNPISGHATLYWYQQILGQGPKLLIQFQNNGVVDDSQLPKDRFSAERLKGVDSTLKIQPAKLEDSAVYLCASSFRQAIYNEQFFGPGTRLTVL.

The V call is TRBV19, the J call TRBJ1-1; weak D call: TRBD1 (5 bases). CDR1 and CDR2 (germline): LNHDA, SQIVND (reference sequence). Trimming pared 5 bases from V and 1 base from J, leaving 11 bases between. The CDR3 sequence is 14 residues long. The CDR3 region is CASSQDSSNTEAFF. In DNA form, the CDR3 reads TGTGCCAGTAGTCAAGACAGTTCGAACACTGAAGCTTTCTTT.

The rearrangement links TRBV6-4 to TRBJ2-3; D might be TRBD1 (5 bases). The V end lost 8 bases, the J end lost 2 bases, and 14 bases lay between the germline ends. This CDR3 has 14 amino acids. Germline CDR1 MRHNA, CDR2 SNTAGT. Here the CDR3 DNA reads TGTGCCAGCTCGGAATGGGGCCTCACAGATACGCAGTATTTT. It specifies CASSEWGLTDTQYF.

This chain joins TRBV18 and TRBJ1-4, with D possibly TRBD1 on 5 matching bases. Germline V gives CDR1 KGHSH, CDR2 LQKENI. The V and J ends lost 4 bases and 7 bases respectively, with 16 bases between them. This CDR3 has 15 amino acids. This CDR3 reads CASSLNRDQREKLFF. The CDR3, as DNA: TGTGCCAGCTCACTTAACCGGGACCAGCGTGAAAAACTGTTTTTT. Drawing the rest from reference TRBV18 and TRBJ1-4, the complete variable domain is NAGVMQNPRHLVRRRGQEARLRCSPMKGHSHVYWYRQLPEEGLKFMVYLQKENIIDESGMPKERFSAEFPKEGPSILRIQQVVRGDSAAYFCASSLNRDQREKLFFGSGTQLSVL.

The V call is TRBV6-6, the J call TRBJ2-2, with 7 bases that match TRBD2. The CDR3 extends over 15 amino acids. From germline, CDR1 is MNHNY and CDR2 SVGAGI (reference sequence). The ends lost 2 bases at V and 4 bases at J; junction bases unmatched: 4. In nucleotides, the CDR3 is TGTGCCAGCAGTTACGGCAGGGAGGGCACCGGGGAGCTGTTTTTT. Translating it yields CASSYGREGTGELFF.

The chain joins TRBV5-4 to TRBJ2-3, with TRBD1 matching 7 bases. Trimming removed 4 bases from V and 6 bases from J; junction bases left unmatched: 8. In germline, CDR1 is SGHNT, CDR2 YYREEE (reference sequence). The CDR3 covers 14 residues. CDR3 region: CASSTEQGLDTQYF. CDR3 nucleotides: TGTGCCAGCAGCACCGAACAGGGGTTGGATACGCAGTATTTT.

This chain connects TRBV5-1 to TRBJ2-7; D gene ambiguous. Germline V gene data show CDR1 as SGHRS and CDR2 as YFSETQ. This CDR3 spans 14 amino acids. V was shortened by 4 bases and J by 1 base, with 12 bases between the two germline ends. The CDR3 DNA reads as TGCGCCAGCAGCCCCCGGACGGAGTCCTACGAGCAGTACTTC. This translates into CASSPRTESYEQYF.

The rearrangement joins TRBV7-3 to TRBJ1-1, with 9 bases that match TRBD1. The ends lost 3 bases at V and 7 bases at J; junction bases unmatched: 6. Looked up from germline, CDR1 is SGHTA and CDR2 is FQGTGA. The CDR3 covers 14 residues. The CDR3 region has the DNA TGTGCCAGCAGCTTTGACAGGGGGTTGGGTGAAGCTTTCTTT. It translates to CASSFDRGLGEAFF.

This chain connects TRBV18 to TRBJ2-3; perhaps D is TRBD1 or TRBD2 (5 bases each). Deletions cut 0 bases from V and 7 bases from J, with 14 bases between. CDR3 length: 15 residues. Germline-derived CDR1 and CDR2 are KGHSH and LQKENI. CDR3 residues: CASSPPGPNPYTQYF. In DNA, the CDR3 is TGTGCCAGCTCACCACCGGGACCCAACCCTTATACGCAGTATTTT.

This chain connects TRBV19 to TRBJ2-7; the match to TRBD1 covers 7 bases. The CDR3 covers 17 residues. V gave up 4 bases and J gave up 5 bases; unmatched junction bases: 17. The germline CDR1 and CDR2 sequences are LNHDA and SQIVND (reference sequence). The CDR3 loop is CASSTQGSQTGRDEQYF. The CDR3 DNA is TGTGCCAGTAGTACCCAGGGATCCCAGACAGGGCGGGACGAGCAGTACTTC.